This T cell receptor (beta chain) is drawn from a study of T cells in tuberculosis. In the case of this clone: Antigen unknown.

Findings and limits, study-wide: Active tuberculosis patients had shorter CDR3-alpha; the beta difference was nonsignificant.

Sequenced by immunoSEQ multiplex PCR; TCRdb stores in-frame clones only, minus some. The data hold fewer than 40,000 clones, with about 91% observed a single time. The CDR3 is made up of 14 amino acids. Germline-derived CDR1 and CDR2 are SGHRS and YFSETQ. Trimming took 2 bases from V and 7 from J, leaving 12 bases between them. Sample time point: new active TB diagnosis, blood taken before or within 7 days of starting treatment. Included patients were adults of at least 18, HIV-seronegative, South African. Unsorted cryopreserved PBMC were sequenced, averaging around 100,000 T cells per clinical donor.

The TCR was taken from an adult with tuberculosis. The chain recombines TRBV5-1 with TRBJ1-4; D unresolved. The sample was PBMCs, taken at tuberculosis diagnosis. In nucleotides, the CDR3 is TGCGCCAGCAGCTTCTCGGGGTTCGGTGAAAAACTGTTTTTT. Its protein is CASSFSGFGEKLFF.